The 9 T cell receptor beta chains listed next were all sequenced from one sample in a study of cytomegalovirus exposure and HLA in healthy donors. PCR amplification relied on 60 Vbeta primers (plus 13 Jbeta primers). Here immunoSEQ multiplex PCR was the method, and the copy in TCRdb shows in-frame clones only, minus some. The repertoire table contains some 140,000 clones. The sample was PBMCs. The origin of the receptors is a woman aged 40 to 55 in good health and CMV-seronegative.

The genes are TRBV6-1 and TRBJ1-2, with 9 bases identical to TRBD1. Looked up from germline, CDR1 is MNHNS and CDR2 is SASEGT. The CDR3 has 14 amino acids. V gave up 3 bases and J gave up 8 bases; unmatched junction bases: 7. CDR3 sequence: CASSEGQGGSGYTF. CDR3 sequence (DNA): TGTGCCAGCAGTGAGGGACAGGGAGGAAGCGGCTACACCTTC.

The chain links TRBV7-2 to TRBJ1-5, with D maybe TRBD1 (5 bases). The V gene lost 10 bases and the J gene lost 6 bases, with 16 bases spanning the gap. CDR1 and CDR2 from the germline V gene are SGHTA and FQGNSA. The CDR3 has 13 amino acids. The CDR3 region has the DNA TGTGCCACCTCATCCGGGGGGAGTCAGCCCCAGCATTTT. Its protein product is CATSSGGSQPQHF.

The gene calls are TRBV6-5 and TRBJ1-6; possible D gene TRBD1, 5 bases. The germline CDR1 and CDR2 sequences are MNHEY and SVGAGI. The CDR3 contains 13 residues. The germline V and J ends were trimmed by 6 bases and 10 bases, with 13 bases remaining between them. CDR3 sequence (DNA): TGTGCCAGCAGGGACACGTCCTACTCACCCCTCCACTTT. Its translation is CASRDTSYSPLHF.

V and J are TRBV15 and TRBJ1-1, with no clear D. The CDR3 spans 16 residues. Trimming stripped 1 base from V and 4 bases from J, with 16 bases between. Germline CDR1 reads LNHNV; CDR2 reads YYDKDF (reference sequence). CDR3 residues: CATSRGGGSYVTEAFF. The CDR3 DNA follows: TGTGCCACCAGCAGAGGTGGAGGGTCGTATGTCACTGAAGCTTTCTTT.

J is TRBJ1-6 and V is TRBV9, with 7 bases lining up with TRBD1. The germline V gene encodes CDR1 SGDLS and CDR2 YYNGEE. J was trimmed by 10 bases and V by 5 bases; bases with no gene match: 9. The CDR3 spans 14 residues. The chain's CDR3 is CASREDRVSSPLHF. The DNA for the CDR3 is TGTGCCAGCAGAGAAGACAGGGTGAGCTCACCCCTCCACTTT.

The genes are TRBV6-1 and TRBJ1-4; the match to TRBD1 covers 8 bases. Germline CDR1 MNHNS, CDR2 SASEGT. The V gene end was trimmed by 6 bases and the J gene end by 8 bases; junction bases not matched to a gene: 8. The CDR3 spans 14 residues. DNA of the CDR3: TGTGCCAGCAGGGAACAGGGGGGAGAAGAAAAACTGTTTTTT. Translating it yields CASREQGGEEKLFF.

The genes are TRBV10-3 and TRBJ1-1; perhaps TRBD1 as D (6 bases). The germline gives CDR1 ENHRY, CDR2 SYGVKD. This CDR3 is built from 11 residues. V was cut by 6 bases and J by 6 bases, with 8 bases left in between. The CDR3 DNA reads TGTGCCATCAGGGGGGCCTCTGAAGCTTTCTTT. It encodes CAIRGASEAFF.

The chain links TRBV6-6 to TRBJ2-7; TRBD1 is a possible D gene (5 bases). In germline, CDR1 is MNHNY, CDR2 SVGAGI (reference sequence). The length of the CDR3 is 12 residues. V lost 6 bases to trimming and J lost 2 bases, with 8 bases between them. This CDR3 reads CASRDSTYEQYF. In nucleotides, the CDR3 is TGTGCCAGCAGAGACAGTACCTACGAGCAGTACTTC.

Comment on this clone: Other DNA sequences in this sample translate to the same CDR3. The chain combines TRBV9 with TRBJ1-5; D is undetermined. Between the trimmed V and J ends, which lost 0 bases and 4 bases, there was a span of 11 bases. The CDR3 runs 15 residues. Germline V gene lookup returns CDR1 SGDLS and CDR2 YYNGEE. CDR3 DNA sequence: TGTGCCAGCAGCGTAGGAGGAGGAGGTAATCAGCCCCAGCATTTT. This gives the protein CASSVGGGGNQPQHF.